These 20 T cell receptor beta chains share one sample of origin, sequenced in a study of regulatory T cells in long-lasting Graves disease. Arm-PCR of CDR3 regions and iRepertoire HTBI primers were used to build TCR beta libraries. Each CDR3 protein gets one entry after TCRdb re-called the multiplex PCR reads with MiXCR. The sample lists about 530,000 distinct CDR3 sequences, roughly 15% occurring once. Time point given: newly diagnosed GD, antithyroid drugs for less than 3 months. From RNA extracted from PBMCs, the TCR library was made. These data were also filed under a second study, of T cells in Graves' hyperthyroidism and ophthalmopathy.

The sample here was peripheral blood mononuclear cells (PBMCs), taken at new diagnosis, from a patient treated with antithyroid drugs. Receptors originate from a woman aged 40-60 years with Graves disease.

The sample holds many counts of this clonotype. This rearrangement joins TRBV9 to TRBJ2-5; TRBD1 aligns across 9 bases. Per the germline V gene, CDR1 is SGDLS and CDR2 is YYNGEE. The CDR3 length is 15 residues. The trim removed 3 bases at V and 4 bases at J, leaving 7 bases unmatched. The CDR3 region is CASSGVQGASETQYF. For the CDR3, the DNA is TGTGCCAGCAGCGGCGTACAGGGGGCCTCAGAGACCCAGTACTTC.

In its sample, this clonotype was seen many times. The chain recombines TRBV12-3 or TRBV12-4 with TRBJ1-6; D is ambiguous. The CDR3 sequence is 15 residues long. The V gene lost 1 base and the J gene lost 10 bases, with 14 bases spanning the gap. The CDR3 bases are TGTGCCAGCAGTTTAGGGGGATCAATTTACTCACCCCTCCACTTT. It is translated as CASSLGGSIYSPLHF.

The CDR3 nucleotides are TGCGCCAGCAGCCAAGTATCGGGCGGAGGAGAAAAACTGTTTTTT. This encodes CASSQVSGGGEKLFF. This rearrangement joins TRBV4-1 to TRBJ1-4; D is unclear. CDR1 is MGHRA and CDR2 is YSYEKL in the germline V gene. The CDR3 contains 15 residues. V was pared by 1 base and J by 8 bases, with 14 bases between.

This chain uses TRBV2 with TRBJ2-7, with 13 bases fitting TRBD2. CDR1 and CDR2 from the germline V gene are SNHLY and FYNNEI. The CDR3 contains 12 residues. J lost 7 bases, V lost 10 bases, and 4 bases had no gene match. As DNA, the CDR3 is TGTGCCACCGGACTAGCGGGGGATGAGCAGTACTTC. Translating gives CATGLAGDEQYF.

This clonotype was counted many times. The chain employs TRBV5-1 and TRBJ1-2, with a weak D call TRBD1 (5 bases). Trimming removed 4 bases at V and 0 bases at J, with 16 bases between. This CDR3 spans 16 amino acids. CDR1 is SGHRS, CDR2 YFSETQ, per germline. Here the CDR3 reads CASSPDSLPTNYGYTF. The CDR3 DNA sequence: TGCGCCAGCAGCCCAGACAGTCTCCCTACTAACTATGGCTACACCTTC.

The V gene is TRBV7-9, the J gene TRBJ2-5; TRBD1 agrees at 9 bases. J lost 4 bases, V lost 3 bases, and 9 bases had no gene match. CDR3 length: 16 residues. CDR1 SEHNR and CDR2 FQNEAQ come from the germline V gene (reference sequence). The CDR3 nucleotides read TGTGCCAGCAGCTTTGGTACAGGGGGCTTAGGAGAGACCCAGTACTTC. Translated, it gives CASSFGTGGLGETQYF.

This clonotype was seen a handful of times. This chain joins TRBV9 and TRBJ1-1; D unclear. Trimming took 0 bases from V and 1 from J, leaving 10 bases between them. The CDR3 covers 15 residues. Germline values: CDR1 SGDLS, CDR2 YYNGEE. Written as DNA, the CDR3 is TGTGCCAGCAGCGTAGATGGCGTGGGGAACACTGAAGCTTTCTTT. Protein: CASSVDGVGNTEAFF. The whole variable domain, remainder taken from reference TRBV9 and TRBJ1-1, is DSGVTQTPKHLITATGQRVTLRCSPRSGDLSVYWYQQSLDQGLQFLIQYYNGEERAKGNILERFSAQQFPDLHSELNLSSLELGDSALYFCASSVDGVGNTEAFFGQGTRLTVV.

This clonotype was seen many times. V gene TRBV11-2 combines with J gene TRBJ1-2, with D unresolved. Germline loops: CDR1 SGHAT, CDR2 FQNNGV. The ends were cut back, 2 bases at V and 7 bases at J, with 14 bases in the middle. The CDR3 length is 14 residues. The CDR3 is CASSLLGGRSGYTF. The DNA for the CDR3 is TGTGCCAGCAGCTTATTGGGCGGTCGGAGTGGCTACACCTTC.

Notes on this clonotype: A much larger clone is a single base away; this may be a read error. The CDR3 region is CASTPKEAGTQYF. In nucleotides, the CDR3 is TGTGCCAGCACCCCCAAGGAAGCAGGTACGCAGTATTTT. This rearrangement joins TRBV6-1 to TRBJ2-3; no clear D gene. The CDR3 consists of 13 residues. Germline V gives CDR1 MNHNS, CDR2 SASEGT. V lost 7 bases to trimming and J lost 8 bases, with 16 bases between them.

This clonotype has only a few counts. V gene TRBV14 combines with J gene TRBJ2-3, with 7 bases aligning to TRBD2. The junction had 8 bases not matched to a gene; V was cut back by 3 bases and J by 2 bases. Germline values: CDR1 SGHDN, CDR2 FVKESK. This CDR3 region has 16 residues. In DNA form, the CDR3 reads TGTGCCAGCAGCCAGTTGGGAGGGATCTTCACAGATACGCAGTATTTT. It encodes CASSQLGGIFTDTQYF.

This clonotype was seen more than once but under ten times. The V gene is TRBV27, the J gene TRBJ1-5, with 8 bases identical to TRBD1. The trim removed 3 bases at V and 2 bases at J, leaving 9 bases unmatched. This CDR3 spans 17 amino acids. Per germline, CDR1 MNHEY and CDR2 SMNVEV (reference sequence). The CDR3 loop is CASSFGQGHAGNQPQHF. The DNA for the CDR3 is TGTGCCAGCAGTTTCGGACAGGGACATGCGGGCAATCAGCCCCAGCATTTT.

This clonotype was seen many times. The chain couples TRBV6-1 to TRBJ1-5, with D perhaps TRBD1 (5 bases). Germline CDR1 reads MNHNS; CDR2 reads SASEGT. Trimming removed 4 bases from V and 4 bases from J, with 11 bases in between. This CDR3 is built from 14 residues. The CDR3 here is CASSGQGNNQPQHF. The CDR3 nucleotides are TGTGCCAGCAGTGGGCAGGGAAATAATCAGCCCCAGCATTTT.

The chain recombines TRBV29-1 with TRBJ1-1; D gene uncertain. The CDR3 totals 14 residues. V lost 6 bases, J lost 0 bases, and 14 bases lay in between. In germline, CDR1 is SQVTM, CDR2 ANQGSEA. The CDR3 loop reads CSVSRTSVNTEAFF. CDR3 coding DNA: TGCAGCGTAAGTCGGACTTCCGTGAACACTGAAGCTTTCTTT. Variable domain in full (rest from reference TRBV29-1 and TRBJ1-1): SAVISQKPSRDICQRGTSLTIQCQVDSQVTMMFWYRQQPGQSLTLIATANQGSEATYESGFVIDKFPISRPNLTFSTLTVSNMSPEDSSIYLCSVSRTSVNTEAFFGQGTRLTVV.

This clonotype has ten or more counts. V gene TRBV6-5 combines with J gene TRBJ2-7, with D unclear. CDR1 is MNHEY, CDR2 SVGAGI, per germline. V was clipped by 0 bases and J by 2 bases, with 5 bases between them. This CDR3 has 13 amino acids. The chain's CDR3 is CASSYSGTYEQYF. The DNA for the CDR3 is TGTGCCAGCAGTTACTCAGGTACCTACGAGCAGTACTTC.

The genes are TRBV12-5 and TRBJ2-1; 7 nucleotides match TRBD2. The CDR3 is 16 residues long. V was clipped by 2 bases and J by 2 bases; unmatched bases: 6. Germline V gives CDR1 LGHNT, CDR2 FRNRAP. The DNA for the CDR3 is TGTGCTAGTGGTTTGCCCAGGGACTACCCCTACAATGAGCAGTTCTTC. This encodes CASGLPRDYPYNEQFF.

This clonotype was counted a few times. This chain connects TRBV11-2 to TRBJ1-1; D call uncertain. The CDR3 is 14 residues long. Germline loops: CDR1 SGHAT, CDR2 FQNNGV. V gave up 2 bases and J gave up 11 bases, with 18 bases separating them. The CDR3 sequence: CASSLFPLDVNAFF. Written as DNA, the CDR3 is TGTGCCAGCAGCTTATTCCCCCTGGACGTGAACGCTTTCTTT.

This clonotype was found many times. The V and J genes are TRBV6-1 and TRBJ1-6, with a tentative D call TRBD1 (5 bases). Per the germline V gene, CDR1 is MNHNS and CDR2 is SASEGT. The CDR3 is 15 residues long. V was shortened by 9 bases and J by 3 bases, with 15 bases between the two germline ends. For the CDR3, the DNA is TGTGCCAGTACGGACGGGGGTAACTATAATTCACCCCTCCACTTT. Translating gives CASTDGGNYNSPLHF.

The chain combines TRBV4-1 with TRBJ1-2; no clear D gene. The CDR3 totals 16 residues. V was trimmed by 3 bases and J by 1 base, leaving 15 bases between them. CDR1 MGHRA and CDR2 YSYEKL come from the germline V gene. Here the CDR3 DNA reads TGCGCCAGCAGCCAGGGATGGAAGGGCGATAACTATGGCTACACCTTC. Translation: CASSQGWKGDNYGYTF.

With respect to this clonotype: A much larger clone differs by one base, so this may be a read error. J is TRBJ2-3 and V is TRBV30, with 8 bases identical to TRBD2. The CDR3 is 15 amino acids. Looked up from germline, CDR1 is GTSNPN and CDR2 is SVGIG (reference sequence). In nucleotides, the CDR3 is TGTGCCCGGAGTCCCGGACTAGCTCCGGGAGATACGCAGTATTTT. Amino acids: CARSPGLAPGDTQYF.

This clonotype was detected only a few times. The chain carries TRBV5-1 and TRBJ1-2, with D perhaps matching TRBD1 (6 bases). There are 15 residues in the CDR3. Between the trimmed V and J ends, which lost 4 bases and 5 bases, there was a span of 18 bases. The V gene's germline CDR1 is SGHRS and CDR2 YFSETQ. CDR3 bases: TGCGCCAGCAGCCAACTACCGACAGGACCATATGGCTACACCTTC. This codes for CASSQLPTGPYGYTF.